This T cell receptor (beta chain) came from a study of identical twins. Each CDR3 protein is one row after TCRdb ran MiXCR on the 5' RACE reads. The repertoire holds some 560,000 distinct CDR3 sequences, with approximately 9.6% as singletons. This clonotype was observed many times. All of the donors were Caucasians in good health. V was shortened by 1 base and J by 2 bases, with 8 bases between the two germline ends. The CDR3 has 14 amino acids. The germline V gene has CDR1 SEHNR and CDR2 FQNEAQ (reference sequence). This sample was also put to use in a study of yellow fever vaccine responses in identical twins. That report notes: Vaccine-induced T cell responses in twins were reportedly observed to appear partly convergent, partly personalized.

The TCR sequence derives from a woman under 30 in good health. Specimen: PBMCs. The V and J genes are TRBV7-9 and TRBJ1-2; perhaps TRBD1 as D (6 bases). DNA of the CDR3: TGTGCCAGCAGCTTAGGACAGGTGAACTATGGCTACACCTTC. Protein sequence: CASSLGQVNYGYTF.